These 26 T cell receptor beta chains were sequenced from one sample in a study of blood T cell repertoires in COVID-19. Produced via immunoSEQ multiplex PCR; TCRdb's table is partial and in-frame only. The sample has about 68,000 clones, roughly 84% seen once. Sequenced material: peripheral blood. These TCRs come from a man aged 50-60 years with acute or convalescent COVID-19.

The chain recombines TRBV6-5 with TRBJ2-3; 8 bases align to TRBD1. The CDR3 has 13 residues. Germline-derived CDR1 and CDR2 are MNHEY and SVGAGI. Trimming cost V 7 bases and J 2 bases; bases outside gene matches: 2. The CDR3 bases are TGTGCCAGCAAGGACAGGGACACAGATACGCAGTATTTT. This translates into CASKDRDTDTQYF.

V and J are TRBV19 and TRBJ2-3; D possibly corresponds to TRBD1 (7 bases). The germline CDR1 and CDR2 sequences are LNHDA and SQIVND (reference sequence). V was pared by 5 bases and J by 0 bases, with 18 bases between. The CDR3 has 17 amino acids. In DNA, the CDR3 is TGTGCCAGTAGTCCTTTATCGACAGGGACTAGCACAGATACGCAGTATTTT. Translation: CASSPLSTGTSTDTQYF.

The chain uses TRBV5-6 and TRBJ2-1, with 10 bases fitting TRBD1. This CDR3 comprises 14 residues. The V gene's germline CDR1 is SGHDT and CDR2 YYEEEE. J lost 10 bases, V lost 8 bases, and 12 bases had no gene match. The CDR3 DNA follows: TGTGCCAGTGCGCACGGGACAGGGGCAGGGGAGCAGTTCTTC. The encoded protein is CASAHGTGAGEQFF.

The rearrangement joins TRBV5-1 to TRBJ1-4, with TRBD1 matching 11 bases. Per germline, CDR1 SGHRS and CDR2 YFSETQ. J lost 10 bases, V lost 0 bases, and 11 bases had no gene match. The CDR3 totals 17 residues. The CDR3 region is CASSLASWDRGIGKLFF. CDR3 nucleotides: TGCGCCAGCAGCTTGGCATCGTGGGACAGGGGGATCGGAAAACTGTTTTTT.

The V gene is TRBV19, the J gene TRBJ2-1; 9 bases match TRBD2. The CDR3 is made up of 14 amino acids. Germline-derived CDR1 and CDR2 are LNHDA and SQIVND (reference sequence). Trimming took 9 bases from V and 4 from J; bases not matched to a gene: 7. This chain's CDR3 is CASTTTSGYNEQFF. The CDR3, as DNA: TGTGCCAGCACCACGACTAGCGGATACAATGAGCAGTTCTTC.

The V gene is TRBV7-3, the J gene TRBJ2-3, with TRBD1 matching 7 bases. Germline V CDR1 and CDR2: SGHTA, FQGTGA. V dropped 5 bases and J dropped 4; count of bases not matched to a gene: 12. The CDR3 contains 16 residues. DNA of the CDR3: TGTGCCAGCAGCCGAGGATCCGACAGGGTTGCAGATACGCAGTATTTT. Translation gives CASSRGSDRVADTQYF.

This chain connects TRBV18 to TRBJ1-1, with 8 bases that match TRBD1. CDR3 size: 14 residues. From germline, CDR1 is KGHSH and CDR2 LQKENI. V gave up 3 bases and J gave up 4 bases; unmatched junction bases: 4. The CDR3 sequence: CASSPLTGVTEAFF. CDR3 bases: TGTGCCAGCTCACCGTTGACAGGGGTCACTGAAGCTTTCTTT. Full variable domain (outside the CDR3, taken from reference TRBV18 and TRBJ1-1): NAGVMQNPRHLVRRRGQEARLRCSPMKGHSHVYWYRQLPEEGLKFMVYLQKENIIDESGMPKERFSAEFPKEGPSILRIQQVVRGDSAAYFCASSPLTGVTEAFFGQGTRLTVV.

This chain uses TRBV2 with TRBJ1-5; D not resolved. The CDR3 spans 12 residues. Germline V gene lookup returns CDR1 SNHLY and CDR2 FYNNEI. Trimming pared 5 bases from V and 4 bases from J, leaving 6 bases between. CDR3 DNA sequence: TGTGCCAGCAGTTACTTAAATCAGCCCCAGCATTTT. This gives the protein CASSYLNQPQHF.

The chain couples TRBV5-1 to TRBJ2-7, with TRBD2 identical over 10 bases. J gave up 4 bases and V 3 bases, and 4 bases lay outside the gene matches. The CDR3 extends over 14 amino acids. Germline CDR1 SGHRS, CDR2 YFSETQ. The CDR3 protein is CASSSSGSAYEQYF. For the CDR3, the DNA is TGCGCCAGCAGCTCTAGCGGGAGTGCATACGAGCAGTACTTC.

This chain connects TRBV6-1 to TRBJ2-1; 11 bases agree with TRBD2. The J segment lost 8 bases and the V segment lost 4 bases, leaving 10 bases of the junction unmatched. This CDR3 has 16 amino acids. Germline values: CDR1 MNHNS, CDR2 SASEGT. The CDR3 DNA sequence: TGTGCCAGCAGTGCCCTCGGACTAGCGGGTAGGGATGAGCAGTTCTTC. Its translation: CASSALGLAGRDEQFF.

The chain joins TRBV24-1 to TRBJ2-1; weak D call: TRBD2 (6 bases). V lost 2 bases to trimming and J lost 5 bases, with 9 bases between them. There are 14 residues in the CDR3. CDR1 and CDR2 (germline): KGHDR, SFDVKD. DNA for the CDR3: TGTGCCACCAGTGATTCGGGACTCCACAATGAGCAGTTCTTC. It yields the protein CATSDSGLHNEQFF.

The rearrangement uses TRBV5-1 and TRBJ2-7; 9 bases line up with TRBD2. Germline trimming cut 3 bases from V and 0 bases from J; bases unmatched to any gene: 7. The CDR3 loop spans 16 amino acids. Germline values: CDR1 SGHRS, CDR2 YFSETQ. CDR3 DNA sequence: TGCGCCAGCAGCTGGGGCACTAGCGGGCTCTCCTACGAGCAGTACTTC. Its protein is CASSWGTSGLSYEQYF.

V is TRBV7-9 and J is TRBJ2-6; the D gene is possibly TRBD1 (5 bases). V lost 5 bases, J lost 0 bases, and 20 bases lay in between. The CDR3 spans 19 residues. CDR1 and CDR2 from the germline V gene are SEHNR and FQNEAQ (reference sequence). The chain's CDR3 is CASSRWTQPHLSGANVLTF. The CDR3 DNA reads as TGTGCCAGCAGCCGTTGGACACAGCCACATCTCTCTGGGGCCAACGTCCTGACTTTC.

The chain uses TRBV5-1 and TRBJ2-2, with 9 bases aligning to TRBD1. Germline-derived CDR1 and CDR2 are SGHRS and YFSETQ. The CDR3 runs 13 residues. J gave up 13 bases and V 4 bases, and 8 bases lay outside the gene matches. The CDR3, as DNA: TGCGCCAGCAGCCCAGGGACAGGGTATTGGCTGTTTTTT. It yields the protein CASSPGTGYWLFF.

About this clone: This CDR3 is also generated by other DNA sequences in the sample. This chain connects TRBV11-2 to TRBJ1-1; D call uncertain. Germline CDR1 SGHAT, CDR2 FQNNGV. V lost 3 bases, J lost 1 base, and 3 bases lay in between. This CDR3 region has 12 residues. The chain's CDR3 is CASSLRNTEAFF. CDR3 sequence (DNA): TGTGCCAGCAGCTTGAGGAACACTGAAGCTTTCTTT.

Written as DNA, the CDR3 is TGTGCCATTGGGGGGTATGGCAATCAGCCCCAGCATTTT. Protein: CAIGGYGNQPQHF. The V and J genes are TRBV10-3 and TRBJ1-5; D is possibly TRBD1 (5 bases). Germline lookup yields CDR1 ENHRY and CDR2 SYGVKD. The CDR3 is 13 residues long. V was cut by 9 bases and J by 2 bases, with 11 bases left in between.

The genes are TRBV5-1 and TRBJ2-2; TRBD1 agrees at 9 bases. The CDR3 contains 17 residues. Losses at the gene ends were 2 bases for V and 3 bases for J; bases not matched to a gene: 8. Germline V gene sequence: CDR1 SGHRS, CDR2 YFSETQ. The CDR3 region has the DNA TGCGCCAGCAGCTTATCAACAGGGGGCGCGGACACCGGGGAGCTGTTTTTT. Amino acid sequence: CASSLSTGGADTGELFF.

V is TRBV9 and J is TRBJ2-1; 12 bases match TRBD2. The trim removed 1 base at V and 7 bases at J, leaving 6 bases unmatched. Germline V gene sequence: CDR1 SGDLS, CDR2 YYNGEE. The CDR3 is 16 amino acids. CDR3 coding DNA: TGTGCCAGCAGCGTAAGGGCTAGCGGGGGGGTGAATGAGCAGTTCTTC. Its translation: CASSVRASGGVNEQFF.

This clone was found once. The CDR3 DNA is TGTGCCAGCAGTGGCGGCCGGGCAACTAATGAAAAACTGTTTTTT. Translated, it gives CASSGGRATNEKLFF. The rearrangement joins TRBV25-1 to TRBJ1-4, with D uncertain. CDR3 length: 15 residues. Germline V gene lookup returns CDR1 MGHDK and CDR2 SYGVNS. The V gene lost 4 bases and the J gene lost 0 bases, with 9 bases spanning the gap.

The genes are TRBV14 and TRBJ1-2; D is unresolved. The CDR3 totals 14 residues. Germline-derived CDR1 and CDR2 are SGHDN and FVKESK. The V gene lost 0 bases and the J gene lost 6 bases, with 11 bases spanning the gap. In DNA form, the CDR3 reads TGTGCCAGCAGCCAAGATCTGGAGTCGAATGGCTACACCTTC. Protein product: CASSQDLESNGYTF.

The chain links TRBV4-1 to TRBJ1-5; a possible D gene is TRBD1 (6 bases). The V gene's germline CDR1 is MGHRA and CDR2 YSYEKL. The CDR3 is 15 amino acids. Trimming shortened V by 4 bases and J by 6 bases, and 16 bases separated the two germline ends. In DNA form, the CDR3 reads TGCGCCAGCAGCCGCACACAGGGACAAACTCAGCCCCAGCATTTT. Protein product: CASSRTQGQTQPQHF.

This chain joins TRBV6-5 and TRBJ1-1; D is undetermined. With 1 base removed from V and 7 bases from J, the gap between germline ends came to 10 bases. The germline gives CDR1 MNHEY, CDR2 SVGAGI. This CDR3 has 13 amino acids. The CDR3 DNA follows: TGTGCCAGCAGTTACTTTGATAAGAGTGAAGCTTTCTTT. Its translation is CASSYFDKSEAFF.

The rearrangement uses TRBV6-5 and TRBJ1-2, with D hard to call. Germline V gene data show CDR1 as MNHEY and CDR2 as SVGAGI. The CDR3 loop spans 13 amino acids. The ends were cut back, 2 bases at V and 2 bases at J, with 6 bases in the middle. The CDR3, as DNA: TGTGCCAGCAGTTACACCCGGAACTATGGCTACACCTTC. The encoded protein is CASSYTRNYGYTF.

The chain joins TRBV16 to TRBJ1-5; the D gene is possibly TRBD1 (6 bases). This CDR3 has 12 amino acids. V gave up 4 bases and J gave up 5 bases, with 6 bases separating them. CDR1 and CDR2 (germline): KGHSY, FQNENV. CDR3 residues: CASSPGDQPQHF. CDR3 nucleotide sequence: TGTGCCAGCAGCCCAGGGGATCAGCCCCAGCATTTT.

The rearrangement links TRBV30 to TRBJ2-7; possible D gene TRBD1, 5 bases. The germline CDR1 and CDR2 sequences are GTSNPN and SVGIG (reference sequence). This CDR3 spans 11 amino acids. V dropped 2 bases and J dropped 4 bases, with 6 bases sitting between them. The CDR3 spells CAWSSGYEQYF. CDR3 nucleotides: TGTGCCTGGAGTTCAGGGTACGAGCAGTACTTC.

This rearrangement joins TRBV27 to TRBJ1-1; D is uncertain. CDR1 MNHEY and CDR2 SMNVEV come from the germline V gene (reference sequence). Between the trimmed V and J ends, which lost 8 bases and 3 bases, there was a span of 25 bases. This CDR3 is built from 17 residues. The chain's CDR3 is CASEIISGSERDTEAFF. The CDR3 DNA is TGTGCCAGCGAAATTATTTCGGGGTCGGAAAGGGACACTGAAGCTTTCTTT.